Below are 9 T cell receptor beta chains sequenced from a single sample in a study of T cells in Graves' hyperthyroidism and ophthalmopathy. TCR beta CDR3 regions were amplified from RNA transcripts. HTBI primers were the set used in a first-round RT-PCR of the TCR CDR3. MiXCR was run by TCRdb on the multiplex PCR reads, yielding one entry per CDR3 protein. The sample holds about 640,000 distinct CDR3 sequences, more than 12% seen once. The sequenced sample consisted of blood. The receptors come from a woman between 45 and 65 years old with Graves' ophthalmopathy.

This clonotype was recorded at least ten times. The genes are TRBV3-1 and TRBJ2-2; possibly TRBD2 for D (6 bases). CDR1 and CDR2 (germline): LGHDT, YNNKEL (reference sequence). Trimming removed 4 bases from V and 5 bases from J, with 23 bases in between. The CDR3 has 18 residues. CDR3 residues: CASSRDGIGTPGTGELFF. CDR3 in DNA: TGTGCCAGCAGCCGAGATGGTATCGGGACTCCAGGGACCGGGGAGCTGTTTTTT.

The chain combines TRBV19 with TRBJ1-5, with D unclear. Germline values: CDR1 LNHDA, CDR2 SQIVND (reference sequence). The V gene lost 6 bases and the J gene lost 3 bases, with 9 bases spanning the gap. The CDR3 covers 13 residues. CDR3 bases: TGTGCCAGTAGCCACATAACCAATCAGCCCCAGCATTTT. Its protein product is CASSHITNQPQHF.

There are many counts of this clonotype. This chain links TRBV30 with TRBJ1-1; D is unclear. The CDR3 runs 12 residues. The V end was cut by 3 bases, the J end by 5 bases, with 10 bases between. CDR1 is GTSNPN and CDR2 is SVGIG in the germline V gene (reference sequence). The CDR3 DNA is TGTGCCTGGAGCGTCGACATAACTGAAGCTTTCTTT. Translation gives CAWSVDITEAFF.

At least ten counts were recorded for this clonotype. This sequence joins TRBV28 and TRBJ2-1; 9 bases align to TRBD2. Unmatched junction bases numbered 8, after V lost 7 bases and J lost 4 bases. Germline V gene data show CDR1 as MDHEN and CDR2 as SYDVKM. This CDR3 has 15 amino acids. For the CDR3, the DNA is TGTGCCAGCACCGAGACTAGCGGCCAATACAATGAGCAGTTCTTC. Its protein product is CASTETSGQYNEQFF.

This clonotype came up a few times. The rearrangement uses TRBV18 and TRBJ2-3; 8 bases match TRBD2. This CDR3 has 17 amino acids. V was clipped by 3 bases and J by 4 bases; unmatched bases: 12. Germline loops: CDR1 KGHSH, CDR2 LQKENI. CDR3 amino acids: CASSPGLEKFSPDTQYF. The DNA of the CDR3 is TGTGCCAGCTCACCGGGACTAGAGAAGTTTAGCCCAGATACGCAGTATTTT.

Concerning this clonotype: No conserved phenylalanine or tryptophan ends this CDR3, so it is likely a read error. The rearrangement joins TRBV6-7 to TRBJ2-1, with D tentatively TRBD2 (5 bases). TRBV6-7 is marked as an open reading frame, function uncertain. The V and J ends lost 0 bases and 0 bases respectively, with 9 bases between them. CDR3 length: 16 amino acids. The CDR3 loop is CASSYSNRDSYNEQFY. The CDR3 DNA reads TGTGCCAGCAGTTACTCGAACCGGGACTCCTACAATGAGCAGTTCTAC.

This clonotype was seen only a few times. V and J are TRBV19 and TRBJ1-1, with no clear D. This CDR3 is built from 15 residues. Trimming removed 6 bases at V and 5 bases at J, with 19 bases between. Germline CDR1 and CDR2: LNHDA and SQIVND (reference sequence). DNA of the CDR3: TGTGCCAGTAGAAAAGGTGACGGTGAACATACTGAAGCTTTCTTT. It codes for CASRKGDGEHTEAFF.

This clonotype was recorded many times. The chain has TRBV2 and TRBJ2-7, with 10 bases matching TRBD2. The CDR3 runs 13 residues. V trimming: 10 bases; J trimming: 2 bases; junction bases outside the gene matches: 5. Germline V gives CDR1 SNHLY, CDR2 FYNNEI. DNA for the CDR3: TGTGCCATCTTGGGACTAGCGACCTACGAGCAGTACTTC. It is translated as CAILGLATYEQYF. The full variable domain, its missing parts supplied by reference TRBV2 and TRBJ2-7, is EPEVTQTPSHQVTQMGQEVILRCVPISNHLYFYWYRQILGQKVEFLVSFYNNEISEKSEIFDDQFSVERPDGSNFTLKIRSTKLEDSAMYFCAILGLATYEQYFGPGTRLTVT.

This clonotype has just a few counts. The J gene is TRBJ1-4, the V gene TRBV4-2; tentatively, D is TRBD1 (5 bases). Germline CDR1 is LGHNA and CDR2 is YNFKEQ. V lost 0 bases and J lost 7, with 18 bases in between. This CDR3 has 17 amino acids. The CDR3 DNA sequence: TGTGCCAGCAGCCAAGACGTTAGGGCGGGGGGAGGTGAAAAACTGTTTTTT. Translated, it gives CASSQDVRAGGGEKLFF.